One and the same sample provided the 20 T cell receptor beta chains below, sequenced in a study of shared clonotypes between healthy human individuals. Profiling relied on immunoSEQ multiplex PCR, and the TCRdb table lists in-frame clones only, not all of them. This table holds about 710,000 clones, more than 70% found once. The source material was memory CD4+ T cells sorted from blood. The subset here: CD45RA-negative fraction. The receptors shown here come from a woman in her twenties or thirties in good health.

The chain uses TRBV21-1 and TRBJ2-3; TRBD2, the D gene given by the table, was not confirmed from the DNA. TRBV21-1 is reported as a pseudogene. The CDR3 extends over 15 amino acids. CDR3 residues: CASGTSGRDTDTQYF. Here the CDR3 DNA reads TGTGCCAGCGGGACTAGCGGGAGGGACACAGATACGCAGTATTTT.

This chain connects TRBV19 to TRBJ1-5, with TRBD1 as a possible D gene (6 bases). Germline values: CDR1 LNHDA, CDR2 SQIVND (reference sequence). Trimming left V 7 bases short and J 2 bases short, with 12 bases between. The CDR3 extends over 14 amino acids. DNA of the CDR3: TGTGCCAGTACCAGGGGAGGGGGCAATCAGCCCCAGCATTTT. Amino acid sequence: CASTRGGGNQPQHF.

This clone has more than one count but fewer than ten. The gene calls are TRBV2 and TRBJ2-5, with TRBD2 identical over 11 bases. Unmatched junction bases numbered 4, after V lost 6 bases and J lost 4 bases. The germline V gene has CDR1 SNHLY and CDR2 FYNNEI. The CDR3 loop spans 14 amino acids. The CDR3 DNA sequence: TGTGCCAGCAGGGTAGCGGGAGGGGGAGAGACCCAGTACTTC. This gives the protein CASRVAGGGETQYF.

J is TRBJ2-7 and V is TRBV4-1, with a possible D match to TRBD2 (5 bases). The V end lost 0 bases, the J end lost 0 bases, and 15 bases lay between the germline ends. There are 17 residues in the CDR3. CDR1 is MGHRA and CDR2 is YSYEKL in the germline V gene. The CDR3 coding sequence is TGCGCCAGCAGCCAAGATACTTGGAGGACCCCCTCCTACGAGCAGTACTTC. As protein: CASSQDTWRTPSYEQYF.

V and J are TRBV9 and TRBJ1-5; D gene ambiguous. Germline V CDR1 and CDR2: SGDLS, YYNGEE. CDR3 length equals 15 residues. Trimming removed 0 bases at V and 5 bases at J, with 12 bases between. CDR3 nucleotides: TGTGCCAGCAGCGTAGGGGCGCGCGAGGATCAGCCCCAGCATTTT. Encoded protein: CASSVGAREDQPQHF.

Turning to this clone: This same CDR3 is encoded by further DNA sequences in the sample. The rearrangement joins TRBV19 to TRBJ2-7; possibly TRBD1 or TRBD2 for D (5 bases each). Germline values: CDR1 LNHDA, CDR2 SQIVND (reference sequence). Trimming pared 2 bases from V and 0 bases from J, leaving 8 bases between. The CDR3 has 14 amino acids. DNA of the CDR3: TGTGCCAGTAGTATACCAGGGAGCTCCTACGAGCAGTACTTC. Encoded protein: CASSIPGSSYEQYF.

V is TRBV5-6 and J is TRBJ1-5, with unresolved D. This CDR3 has 12 amino acids. Germline CDR1 SGHDT, CDR2 YYEEEE. V dropped 0 bases and J dropped 9 bases, with 7 bases sitting between them. The CDR3 reads CASSLGELPQHF. In DNA, the CDR3 is TGTGCCAGCAGCTTGGGTGAGCTGCCCCAGCATTTT. The whole variable domain, remainder taken from reference TRBV5-6 and TRBJ1-5, is DAGVTQSPTHLIKTRGQQVTLRCSPKSGHDTVSWYQQALGQGPQFIFQYYEEEERQRGNFPDRFSGHQFPNYSSELNVNALLLGDSALYLCASSLGELPQHFGDGTRLSIL.

The gene calls are TRBV18 and TRBJ2-1; no clear D gene. The V gene lost 4 bases and the J gene lost 5 bases, with 9 bases spanning the gap. The CDR3 totals 13 residues. Germline V gene data show CDR1 as KGHSH and CDR2 as LQKENI. CDR3 sequence reads: CASSRVSDNEQFF. The CDR3, as DNA: TGTGCCAGCTCACGAGTATCGGACAATGAGCAGTTCTTC.

This chain joins TRBV6-6 and TRBJ1-5; the match to TRBD1 covers 11 bases. The V and J ends lost 6 bases and 11 bases, in that order; junction bases with no gene match: 15. The CDR3 is made up of 16 amino acids. From germline, CDR1 is MNHNY and CDR2 SVGAGI (reference sequence). For the CDR3, the DNA is TGTGCCAGCAGATCCTCGGACAGGGGGCTGTTCGGGGCCCAGCATTTT. Translation gives CASRSSDRGLFGAQHF.

This rearrangement joins TRBV28 to TRBJ1-5; 8 bases align to TRBD1. V gave up 4 bases and J gave up 3 bases; unmatched junction bases: 2. From germline, CDR1 is MDHEN and CDR2 SYDVKM. The CDR3 has 14 amino acids. The CDR3 here is CASSSGGTNQPQHF. The CDR3 DNA sequence: TGTGCCAGCAGTTCAGGGGGCACCAATCAGCCCCAGCATTTT.

J is TRBJ1-1 and V is TRBV6-6; TRBD1 aligns across 9 bases. The CDR3 extends over 15 amino acids. J was trimmed by 9 bases and V by 7 bases; bases with no gene match: 15. From germline, CDR1 is MNHNY and CDR2 SVGAGI (reference sequence). The CDR3 DNA reads TGTGCCAGCAAAGAAGTCGGGGGACAGGGAGTAAAAGCTTTCTTT. This translates into CASKEVGGQGVKAFF.

The rearrangement links TRBV28 to TRBJ2-7; 11 bases are a match to TRBD2. The ends lost 5 bases at V and 1 base at J; junction bases unmatched: 4. Germline assignment: CDR1 MDHEN and CDR2 SYDVKM. This CDR3 has 15 amino acids. The CDR3 region has the DNA TGTGCCAGCAGTGAAATAGCGGGAGGGTCCTACGAGCAGTACTTC. Translated, it gives CASSEIAGGSYEQYF.

This sequence joins TRBV28 and TRBJ2-7, with D perhaps assigned TRBD1 or TRBD2 (5 bases each). With 2 bases removed from V and 5 bases from J, the gap between germline ends came to 13 bases. The germline V gene has CDR1 MDHEN and CDR2 SYDVKM. The CDR3 runs to 14 residues. The CDR3 bases are TGTGCCAGCAGTTTAACTAGTTGGGGACACGAGCAGTACTTC. It specifies CASSLTSWGHEQYF.

DNA for the CDR3: TGTGCCAGTACTACGGACAGGGCCTTCGGGAACACTGAAGCTTTCTTT. It codes for CASTTDRAFGNTEAFF. The chain has TRBV19 and TRBJ1-1, with TRBD1 matching 8 bases. Germline V lookup: CDR1 LNHDA, CDR2 SQIVND (reference sequence). This CDR3 has 16 residues. The J segment lost 1 base and the V segment lost 7 bases, leaving 11 bases of the junction unmatched.

This clone was seen only a few times. This chain uses TRBV27 with TRBJ2-1; D may be TRBD2 (7 bases). V lost 7 bases and J lost 1, with 11 bases in between. Germline CDR1 reads MNHEY; CDR2 reads SMNVEV (reference sequence). The CDR3 extends over 14 amino acids. This CDR3 is CASKGDYSYNEQFF. CDR3 sequence (DNA): TGTGCCAGCAAGGGGGACTATTCCTACAATGAGCAGTTCTTC.

V gene TRBV29-1 combines with J gene TRBJ2-5; 12 bases fit TRBD1. Gene TRBJ2-7 matches the end of the DNA better, so the J call may be wrong. Germline CDR1 and CDR2: SQVTM and ANQGSEA. CDR3 length equals 12 residues. The CDR3 here is CSAGTGGDEQYF. CDR3 bases: TGCAGCGCTGGGACAGGGGGCGACGAGCAGTACTTC.

This chain links TRBV19 with TRBJ1-3, with a weak D call TRBD1 (5 bases). The V end was cut by 1 base, the J end by 0 bases, with 13 bases between. The CDR3 covers 17 residues. The germline V gene has CDR1 LNHDA and CDR2 SQIVND (reference sequence). As DNA, the CDR3 is TGTGCCAGTAGTATAGGGGACCGTGGACTCTCTGGAAACACCATATATTTT. Translating it yields CASSIGDRGLSGNTIYF.

This rearrangement joins TRBV5-6 to TRBJ2-7; 7 nucleotides agree with TRBD2. Germline lookup yields CDR1 SGHDT and CDR2 YYEEEE. With V trimmed by 6 bases and J by 5 bases, 14 bases remained unmatched. There are 15 residues in the CDR3. The CDR3 protein is CASTPGRVRVHEQYF. The CDR3 nucleotides are TGTGCCAGCACCCCGGGGAGGGTCCGTGTCCACGAGCAGTACTTC.

This chain links TRBV5-1 with TRBJ2-7, with D perhaps matching TRBD2 (5 bases). This CDR3 has 14 amino acids. Trimming took off 3 bases at V and 2 bases at J, with 12 bases between the two ends. In germline, CDR1 is SGHRS, CDR2 YFSETQ. CDR3 DNA: TGCGCCAGCAGCTCGGAGGCGGAGGCCTACGAGCAGTACTTC. It codes for CASSSEAEAYEQYF.

This chain links TRBV18 with TRBJ2-2; D remains unclear. Germline V gene data show CDR1 as KGHSH and CDR2 as LQKENI. Between the trimmed V and J ends, which lost 0 bases and 6 bases, there was a span of 5 bases. The CDR3 has 13 amino acids. CDR3 loop: CASSPPSAGELFF. The CDR3 DNA sequence: TGTGCCAGCTCACCACCTTCGGCCGGGGAGCTGTTTTTT.